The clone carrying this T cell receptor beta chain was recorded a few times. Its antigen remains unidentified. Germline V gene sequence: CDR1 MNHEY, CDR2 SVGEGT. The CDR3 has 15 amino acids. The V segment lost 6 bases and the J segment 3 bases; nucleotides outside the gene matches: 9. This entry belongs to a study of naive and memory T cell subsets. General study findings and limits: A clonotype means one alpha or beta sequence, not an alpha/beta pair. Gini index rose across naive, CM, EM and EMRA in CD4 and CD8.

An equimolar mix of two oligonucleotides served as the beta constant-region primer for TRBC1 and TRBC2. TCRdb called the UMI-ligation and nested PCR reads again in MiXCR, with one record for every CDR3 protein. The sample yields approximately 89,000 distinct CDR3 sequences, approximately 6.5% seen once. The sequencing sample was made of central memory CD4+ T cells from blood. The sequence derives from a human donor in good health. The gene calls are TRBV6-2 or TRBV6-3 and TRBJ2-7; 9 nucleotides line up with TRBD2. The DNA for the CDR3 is TGTGCCAGCAGGAATAAAGCTAGCGGGAACTACGAGCAGTACTTC. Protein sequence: CASRNKASGNYEQYF.